A selection of T cell receptor beta chains follows, all from one sample in a study of neurological immune-mediated disorders. TCRdb fed the 5' RACE reads into MiXCR, producing one record per CDR3 protein. The sample lists about 36,000 distinct CDR3 sequences, approximately 10% occurring once. Sequencing was performed on PBMCs. These receptors originate from a woman aged 30 to 39 with HTLV-1-associated myelopathy (HAM/TSP). CDR3s include the opening cysteine and the closing phenylalanine or tryptophan. The D gene is left open where the match is weak. Only some rows state a clone size, as once, few, many or a class for expanded clones.

TRBD2 | many | TRBJ2-1 | TRBV5-4 | CASSTRGGLYNEQFF | TGTGCCAGCAGCACCCGGGGGGGCCTCTACAATGAGCAGTTCTTC
. | many | TRBJ2-7 | TRBV19 | CASSIGQGSSYEQYF | TGTGCCAGTAGTATAGGGCAGGGGAGCTCCTACGAGCAGTACTTC
. | many | TRBJ1-1 | TRBV5-1 | CASRLIFRGYTRTEAFF | TGCGCCAGCAGACTAATTTTTAGAGGGTATACGCGGACTGAAGCTTTCTTT
. | many | TRBJ2-7 | TRBV4-2 | CASSQRVGNEQYF | TGTGCCAGCAGCCAAAGAGTGGGAAACGAGCAGTACTTC
TRBD1 | many | TRBJ2-7 | TRBV5-1 | CASSLSPGQGSEQYF | TGCGCCAGCAGCTTGTCACCGGGACAGGGGTCCGAGCAGTACTTC
. | many | TRBJ2-3 | TRBV10-3 | CAIQSDSALDTQYF | TGTGCCATTCAATCGGACTCCGCTTTAGATACGCAGTATTTT
TRBD1 | many | TRBJ1-2 | TRBV7-9 | CASSFTDRGYGYTF | TGTGCCAGCAGCTTCACGGACAGGGGCTATGGCTACACCTTC
. | . | TRBJ1-1 | TRBV20-1 | CSASPPGGHTEAFF | TGCAGTGCTAGTCCCCCCGGTGGGCACACTGAAGCTTTCTTT
. | many | TRBJ2-1 | TRBV2 | CASSDIVGRKQFF | TGTGCCAGCAGTGATATTGTTGGGCGGAAGCAGTTCTTC
. | few | TRBJ2-1 | TRBV11-2 | CASSPSQGSYNEQFF | TGTGCCAGCAGTCCAAGCCAGGGCTCCTACAATGAGCAGTTCTTC
TRBD1 | . | TRBJ1-1 | TRBV30 | CAWSPYRGWRVVTKAFF | TGTGCCTGGAGTCCTTACAGGGGTTGGAGGGTAGTCACTAAAGCTTTCTTT
. | many | TRBJ2-1 | TRBV5-6 | CASSLWANPFYNEQFF | TGTGCCAGCAGCTTGTGGGCCAACCCGTTCTACAATGAGCAGTTCTTC
. | many | TRBJ1-1 | TRBV5-1 | CASSPFDRNTEAFF | TGCGCCAGCAGCCCCTTTGACAGGAACACTGAAGCTTTCTTT
. | many | TRBJ2-3 | TRBV20-1 | CSASKGPSTDTQYF | TGCAGTGCTAGTAAGGGGCCGAGCACAGATACGCAGTATTTT
TRBD2 | many | TRBJ2-3 | TRBV7-2 | CASSEGTTTDTQYF | TGTGCCAGCAGCGAGGGGACTACCACAGATACGCAGTATTTT
. | many | TRBJ2-3 | TRBV5-1 | CASSLQGPDTDTQYF | TGCGCCAGCAGCTTACAGGGACCGGACACAGATACGCAGTATTTT
TRBD1 | many | TRBJ2-7 | TRBV29-1 | CSVAGGTGPTYEQYF | TGCAGCGTTGCAGGAGGGACAGGGCCGACCTACGAGCAGTACTTC
. | many | TRBJ2-3 | TRBV5-1 | CASSLGGSGDTQYF | TGCGCCAGCAGCTTGGGGGGCTCGGGAGATACGCAGTATTTT
. | many | TRBJ1-5 | TRBV12-3/TRBV12-4 | CASSTGSSNQPQHF | TGTGCCAGCAGTACAGGGTCGAGCAATCAGCCCCAGCATTTT
. | many | TRBJ1-4 | TRBV7-9 | CASSFGVGGEKLFF | TGTGCCAGCAGCTTTGGAGTGGGAGGCGAAAAACTGTTTTTT
. | . | TRBJ2-3 | TRBV7-9 | CASSLTGPGRRRSTDTQYF | TGTGCCAGCAGCTTAACGGGCCCCGGAAGGAGACGAAGCACAGATACGCAGTATTTT
TRBD1 | many | TRBJ2-7 | TRBV5-1 | CASSSKTGTSSYEQYF | TGCGCCAGCAGCTCGAAGACAGGGACAAGCTCCTACGAGCAGTACTTC
TRBD2 | many | TRBJ2-2 | TRBV6-1 | CASSEVRGGAFGELFF | TGTGCCAGCAGTGAAGTCCGCGGGGGGGCCTTCGGGGAGCTGTTTTTT
TRBD2 | many | TRBJ2-1 | TRBV19 | CASSTGGATFF | TGTGCCAGTAGTACCGGGGGGGCAACGTTCTTC
. | many | TRBJ1-4 | TRBV20-1 | CSASRVNEKLFF | TGCAGTGCGTCCAGGGTAAATGAAAAACTGTTTTTT
. | many | TRBJ2-7 | TRBV7-2 | CASSRGTEAYEQYF | TGTGCCAGCAGCCGGGGGACCGAAGCCTACGAGCAGTACTTC
TRBD2 | many | TRBJ2-7 | TRBV3-1 | CASSLLRTSGIYEQYF | TGTGCCAGCAGCCTATTAAGGACTAGCGGTATCTACGAGCAGTACTTC
. | few | TRBJ1-5 | TRBV7-9 | CASSRQEVGPQHF | TGTGCCAGCAGCCGACAGGAGGTAGGGCCCCAGCATTTT
TRBD1 | . | TRBJ2-6 | TRBV7-7 | CASSPTGVALASSGANVLTF | TGTGCCAGCAGCCCTACAGGGGTGGCCCTCGCCTCCTCTGGGGCCAACGTCCTGACTTTC
. | many | TRBJ1-2 | TRBV27 | CASSLSIRAAPNYGYTF | TGTGCCAGCAGTTTAAGTATCCGGGCAGCCCCTAACTATGGCTACACCTTC
. | few | TRBJ1-6 | TRBV30 | CAWTENYNSPLHF | TGTGCCTGGACAGAAAACTATAATTCACCCCTCCACTTT
. | . | TRBJ1-2 | TRBV20-1 | CSASRDRRGGYTF | TGCAGTGCTAGTAGAGACAGGCGCGGTGGCTACACCTTC
TRBD1 | many | TRBJ2-3 | TRBV7-9 | CASSSPGQGASDTQYF | TGTGCCAGCAGCTCTCCGGGACAGGGGGCATCAGATACGCAGTATTTT
. | medium-sized | TRBJ2-7 | TRBV12-3/TRBV12-4 | CASSFGRRVGSYEQYF | TGTGCCAGCAGTTTTGGGCGTCGGGTGGGCTCCTACGAGCAGTACTTC
. | many | TRBJ1-5 | TRBV20-1 | CSASRDRGRNQPQHF | TGCAGTGCTAGTAGGGACCGGGGTCGTAATCAGCCCCAGCATTTT
. | many | TRBJ2-3 | TRBV5-1 | CASSLTGPSTDTQYF | TGCGCCAGCAGCTTGACTGGGCCTAGCACAGATACGCAGTATTTT
TRBD1 | many | TRBJ1-1 | TRBV10-2 | CASSSTGGNTEAFF | TGCGCCAGCAGCTCGACAGGGGGCAACACTGAAGCTTTCTTT
TRBD1 | many | TRBJ2-1 | TRBV12-3/TRBV12-4 | CASSYLTGYVDEQFF | TGTGCCAGCAGTTACCTGACAGGGTACGTCGATGAGCAGTTCTTC
. | medium-sized | TRBJ2-1 | TRBV24-1 | CATSATGYFNSEEQFF | TGTGCCACCAGTGCCACAGGGTATTTCAACTCTGAAGAGCAGTTCTTC
. | many | TRBJ1-1 | TRBV20-1 | CSARYGRNTEAFF | TGCAGTGCTCGCTACGGACGTAACACTGAAGCTTTCTTT
TRBD1 | . | TRBJ1-1 | TRBV5-1 | CASSTMGQGASTEAFF | TGCGCCAGCAGCACAATGGGACAGGGGGCGAGTACTGAAGCTTTCTTT
. | many | TRBJ1-5 | TRBV20-1 | CSARSGDQPQHF | TGCAGTGCTAGATCAGGGGACCAGCCCCAGCATTTT
TRBD1 | many | TRBJ1-1 | TRBV20-1 | CSARETGGSTEAFF | TGCAGTGCTAGAGAAACAGGGGGGAGCACTGAAGCTTTCTTT
. | many | TRBJ1-1 | TRBV5-1 | CASREDSTEAFF | TGCGCCAGCAGAGAAGACAGCACTGAAGCTTTCTTT
. | many | TRBJ2-3 | TRBV20-1 | CSARRADTQYF | TGCAGTGCCAGGCGGGCAGATACGCAGTATTTT
TRBD1 | many | TRBJ1-2 | TRBV20-1 | CSARQDRDLSYTF | TGCAGTGCTAGACAGGACAGGGATTTGAGCTACACCTTC
. | many | TRBJ2-3 | TRBV10-3 | CAISERPGTDTQYF | TGTGCCATCAGTGAACGACCCGGCACAGATACGCAGTATTTT
. | many | TRBJ1-1 | TRBV5-1 | CASSLQVGNTEAFF | TGCGCCAGCAGCTTGCAGGTGGGGAACACTGAAGCTTTCTTT
. | many | TRBJ2-3 | TRBV7-2 | CASSPTRDSLDF | TGTGCCAGCAGCCCTACCCGGGACTCGCTGGATTTT
. | . | TRBJ2-7 | TRBV5-1 | CASSTVGVVEQYF | TGCGCCAGCAGCACCGTGGGGGTGGTGGAGCAGTACTTC
. | many | TRBJ2-7 | TRBV20-1 | CSARGQGFHEQYF | TGCAGTGCTAGAGGCCAGGGCTTCCACGAGCAGTACTTC
. | . | TRBJ1-1 | TRBV6-6 | CASSPGRNTEAFF | TGTGCCAGCAGCCCCGGCCGAAACACTGAAGCTTTCTTT
. | many | TRBJ1-1 | TRBV20-1 | CSATRRLKNTEAFF | TGCAGTGCTACCCGACGACTCAAGAACACTGAAGCTTTCTTT
. | many | TRBJ2-7 | TRBV20-1 | CSGLYDSSYEQYF | TGCAGTGGTTTGTACGACAGTTCCTACGAGCAGTACTTC
. | many | TRBJ1-4 | TRBV18 | CASSPPRLLSGRTNEKLFF | TGTGCCAGCTCACCACCACGGCTACTATCAGGAAGGACTAATGAAAAACTGTTTTTT
. | many | TRBJ2-7 | TRBV7-2 | CASSLAGQGKYEQYF | TGTGCCAGCAGCTTAGCGGGTCAGGGAAAGTACGAGCAGTACTTC
. | many | TRBJ2-3 | TRBV20-1 | CSARDNHLALSSTDTQYF | TGCAGTGCTAGAGACAACCATCTAGCCCTGTCTAGCACAGATACGCAGTATTTT
. | many | TRBJ1-5 | TRBV12-3/TRBV12-4 | CASSFTYSNQPQHF | TGTGCCAGCAGTTTCACGTATAGCAATCAGCCCCAGCATTTT